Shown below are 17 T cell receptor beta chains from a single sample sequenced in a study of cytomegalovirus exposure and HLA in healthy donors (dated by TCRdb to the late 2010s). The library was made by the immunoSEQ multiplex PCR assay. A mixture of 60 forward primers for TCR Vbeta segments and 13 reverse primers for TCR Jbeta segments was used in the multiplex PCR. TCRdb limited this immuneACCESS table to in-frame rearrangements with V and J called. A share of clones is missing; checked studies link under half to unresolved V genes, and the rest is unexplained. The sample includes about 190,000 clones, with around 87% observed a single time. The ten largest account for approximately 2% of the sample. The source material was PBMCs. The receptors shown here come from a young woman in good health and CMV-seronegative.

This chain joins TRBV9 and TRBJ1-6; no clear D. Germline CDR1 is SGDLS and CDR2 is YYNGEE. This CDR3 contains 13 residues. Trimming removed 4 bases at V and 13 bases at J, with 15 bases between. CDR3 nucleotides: TGTGCCAGCAGCCCAGAAAGTGGAGGCCCCCTCCACTTT. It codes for CASSPESGGPLHF. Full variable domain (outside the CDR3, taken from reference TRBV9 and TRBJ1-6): DSGVTQTPKHLITATGQRVTLRCSPRSGDLSVYWYQQSLDQGLQFLIQYYNGEERAKGNILERFSAQQFPDLHSELNLSSLELGDSALYFCASSPESGGPLHFGNGTRLTVT.

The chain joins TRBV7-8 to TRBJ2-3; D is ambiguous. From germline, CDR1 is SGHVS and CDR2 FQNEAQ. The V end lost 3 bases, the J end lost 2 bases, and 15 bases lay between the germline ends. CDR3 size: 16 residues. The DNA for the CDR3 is TGTGCCAGCAGCTTGACCCTTACTAACCCCACAGATACGCAGTATTTT. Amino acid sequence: CASSLTLTNPTDTQYF.

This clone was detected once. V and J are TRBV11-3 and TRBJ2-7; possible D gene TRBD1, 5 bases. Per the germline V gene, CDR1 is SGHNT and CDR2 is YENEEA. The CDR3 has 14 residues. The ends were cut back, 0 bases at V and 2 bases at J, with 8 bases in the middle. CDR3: CASSLDQGTYEQYF. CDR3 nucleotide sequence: TGTGCCAGCAGCTTAGATCAGGGAACCTACGAGCAGTACTTC.

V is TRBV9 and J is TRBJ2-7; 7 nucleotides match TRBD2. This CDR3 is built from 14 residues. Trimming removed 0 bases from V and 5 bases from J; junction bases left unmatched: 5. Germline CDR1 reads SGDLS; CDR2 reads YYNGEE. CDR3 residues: CASSVGGRVNEQYF. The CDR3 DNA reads TGTGCCAGCAGCGTAGGGGGGAGGGTGAACGAGCAGTACTTC.

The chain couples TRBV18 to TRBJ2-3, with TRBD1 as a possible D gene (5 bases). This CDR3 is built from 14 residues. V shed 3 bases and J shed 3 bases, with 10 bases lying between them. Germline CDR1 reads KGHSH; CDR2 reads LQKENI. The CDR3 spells CASSPPAGTDTQYF. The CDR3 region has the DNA TGTGCCAGCTCACCTCCCGCAGGGACAGATACGCAGTATTTT.

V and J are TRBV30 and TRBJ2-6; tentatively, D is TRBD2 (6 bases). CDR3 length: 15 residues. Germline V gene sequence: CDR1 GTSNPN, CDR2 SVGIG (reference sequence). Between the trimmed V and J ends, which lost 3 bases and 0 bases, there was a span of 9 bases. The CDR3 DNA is TGTGCCTGGAGCCAGGGAGGCTCTGGGGCCAACGTCCTGACTTTC. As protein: CAWSQGGSGANVLTF.

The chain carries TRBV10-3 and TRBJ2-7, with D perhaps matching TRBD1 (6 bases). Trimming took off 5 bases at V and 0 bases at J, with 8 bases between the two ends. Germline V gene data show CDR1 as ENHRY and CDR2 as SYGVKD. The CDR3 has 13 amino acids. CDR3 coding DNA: TGTGCCATCAGTTGGGACAACTCCTACGAGCAGTACTTC. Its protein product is CAISWDNSYEQYF.

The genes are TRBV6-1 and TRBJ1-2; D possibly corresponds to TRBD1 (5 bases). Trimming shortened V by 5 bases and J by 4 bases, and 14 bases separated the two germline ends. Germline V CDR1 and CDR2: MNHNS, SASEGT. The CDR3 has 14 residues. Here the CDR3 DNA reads TGTGCCAGCAGTAAAACCCCGACAGCCTATGGCTACACCTTC. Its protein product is CASSKTPTAYGYTF.

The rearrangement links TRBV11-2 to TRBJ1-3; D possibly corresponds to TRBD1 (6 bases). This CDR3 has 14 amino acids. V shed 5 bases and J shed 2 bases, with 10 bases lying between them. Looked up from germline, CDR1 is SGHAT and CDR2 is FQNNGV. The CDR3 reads CASSQGSPGNTIYF. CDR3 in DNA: TGTGCCAGCAGCCAGGGGTCTCCTGGAAACACCATATATTTT.

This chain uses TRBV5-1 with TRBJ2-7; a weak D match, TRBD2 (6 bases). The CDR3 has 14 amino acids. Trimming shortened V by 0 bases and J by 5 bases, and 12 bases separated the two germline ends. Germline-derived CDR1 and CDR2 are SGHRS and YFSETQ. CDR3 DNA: TGCGCCAGCAGCTTGGGCGGGACGGGCGACGAGCAGTACTTC. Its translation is CASSLGGTGDEQYF.

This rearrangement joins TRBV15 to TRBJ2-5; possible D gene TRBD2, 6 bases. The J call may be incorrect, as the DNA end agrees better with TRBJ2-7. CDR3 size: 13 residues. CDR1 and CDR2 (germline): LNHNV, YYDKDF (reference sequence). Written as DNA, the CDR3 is TGTGCCACCAGCCCCGGGGGAAGCTACGAGCAGTACTTC. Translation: CATSPGGSYEQYF.

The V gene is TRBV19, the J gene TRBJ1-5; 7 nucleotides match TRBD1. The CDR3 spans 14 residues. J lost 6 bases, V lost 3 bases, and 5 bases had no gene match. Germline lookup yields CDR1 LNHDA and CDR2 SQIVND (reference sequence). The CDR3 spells CASSIEGASQPQHF. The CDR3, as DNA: TGTGCCAGTAGTATTGAGGGGGCCAGTCAGCCCCAGCATTTT.

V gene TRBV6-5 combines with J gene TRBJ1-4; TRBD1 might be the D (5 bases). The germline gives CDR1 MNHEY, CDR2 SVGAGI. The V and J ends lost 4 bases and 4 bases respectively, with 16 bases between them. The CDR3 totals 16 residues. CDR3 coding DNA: TGTGCCAGCAGTTCCCTCCGGCGGGGGAGTAATGAAAAACTGTTTTTT. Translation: CASSSLRRGSNEKLFF.

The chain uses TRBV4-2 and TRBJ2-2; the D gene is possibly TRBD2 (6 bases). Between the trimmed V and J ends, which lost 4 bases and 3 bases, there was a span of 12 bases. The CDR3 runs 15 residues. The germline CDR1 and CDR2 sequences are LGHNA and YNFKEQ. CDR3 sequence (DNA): TGTGCCAGCAGCCGTAGGACGGGGGACACCGGGGAGCTGTTTTTT. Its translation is CASSRRTGDTGELFF.

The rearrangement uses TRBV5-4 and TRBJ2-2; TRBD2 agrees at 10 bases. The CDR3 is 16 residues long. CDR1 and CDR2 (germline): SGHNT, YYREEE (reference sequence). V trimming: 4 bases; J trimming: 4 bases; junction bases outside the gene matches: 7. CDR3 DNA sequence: TGTGCCAGCAGCCCCCCAGCGGGGGGGGGCACCGGGGAGCTGTTTTTT. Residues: CASSPPAGGGTGELFF.

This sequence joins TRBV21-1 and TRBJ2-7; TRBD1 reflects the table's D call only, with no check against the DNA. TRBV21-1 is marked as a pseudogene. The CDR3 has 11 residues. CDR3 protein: CARYWGNEQYF. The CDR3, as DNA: TGTGCCCGATACTGGGGCAACGAGCAGTACTTC.

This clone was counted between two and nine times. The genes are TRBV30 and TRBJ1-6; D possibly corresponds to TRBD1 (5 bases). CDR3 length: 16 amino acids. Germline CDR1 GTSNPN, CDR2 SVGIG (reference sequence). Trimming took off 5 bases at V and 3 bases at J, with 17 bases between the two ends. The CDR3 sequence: CAWGAAGNLYNSPLHF. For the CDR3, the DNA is TGTGCCTGGGGAGCTGCAGGGAATCTCTATAATTCACCCCTCCACTTT.